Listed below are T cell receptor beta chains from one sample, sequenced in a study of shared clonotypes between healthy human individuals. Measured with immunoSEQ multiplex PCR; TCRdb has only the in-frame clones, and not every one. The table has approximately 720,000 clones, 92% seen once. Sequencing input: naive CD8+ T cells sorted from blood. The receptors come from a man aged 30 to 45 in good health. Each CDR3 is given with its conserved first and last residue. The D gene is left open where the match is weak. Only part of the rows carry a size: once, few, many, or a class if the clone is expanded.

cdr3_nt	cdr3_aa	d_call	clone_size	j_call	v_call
TGCAGCGCGACTGACCGGTACAATGAGCAGTTCTTC	CSATDRYNEQFF	.	once	TRBJ2-1	TRBV29-1
TGTGCCAGCGGCCAGCGGGACAGGACTAATGAAAAACTGTTTTTT	CASGQRDRTNEKLFF	TRBD1	.	TRBJ1-4	TRBV6-6
TGTGCCAGCAGCTTAGGACGGAACAATGAGCAGTTCTTC	CASSLGRNNEQFF	.	once	TRBJ2-1	TRBV7-8
TGTGCCAGCCCCGGGGAAGAAGGCTCCTACAATGAGCAGTTCTTC	CASPGEEGSYNEQFF	.	.	TRBJ2-1	TRBV2
TGCAGCGGGGCGGACGGACATAACTATGGCTACACCTTC	CSGADGHNYGYTF	.	.	TRBJ1-2	TRBV29-1
TGTGCCAGCAGGTCGGGACAGAGTAACACTGAAGCTTTCTTT	CASRSGQSNTEAFF	TRBD1	.	TRBJ1-1	TRBV28
TGCGCCAGCAGCTGGACTAGCGGACATGAGCAGTTCTTC	CASSWTSGHEQFF	TRBD2	.	TRBJ2-1	TRBV5-1
TGCGCCAGCAGCCAAAAGGAGGCGGCGGGAGTCTCGGGTGAGCAGTTCTTC	CASSQKEAAGVSGEQFF	TRBD2	.	TRBJ2-1	TRBV4-1
TGTGCCAGTAGTATCTTCGGCGGTAGGTCAGCCTACGAGCAGTACTTC	CASSIFGGRSAYEQYF	.	.	TRBJ2-7	TRBV19
TGTGCCTGGGCTAGCGTTCCCACAGATACGCAGTATTTT	CAWASVPTDTQYF	.	.	TRBJ2-3	TRBV30
TGTGCCAGCAGTTCCCCACGACCCTACAATGAGCAGTTCTTC	CASSSPRPYNEQFF	.	.	TRBJ2-1	TRBV28
TGTGCCAGCAGTTACTCGCTAGGGGGATTTCAAGAGACCCAGTACTTC	CASSYSLGGFQETQYF	.	.	TRBJ2-5	TRBV6-5
TGCAGCGTCGTACCAGGGGGCCGCGAGCAGTACTTC	CSVVPGGREQYF	TRBD1	.	TRBJ2-7	TRBV29-1
TGTGCCAGCGCCCCGGGACTAGCGGGCTACAATGAGCAGTTCTTC	CASAPGLAGYNEQFF	TRBD2	.	TRBJ2-1	TRBV14
TGTGCCAGCAGTTTAAGAGGAACAGAGACCCAGTACTTC	CASSLRGTETQYF	.	.	TRBJ2-5	TRBV27
TGTGCCAGCAGCTCCCGGGGGGAATCTACTAACTATGGCTACACCTTC	CASSSRGESTNYGYTF	.	.	TRBJ1-2	TRBV9
TGTGCCAGCTCACCCGGGACAGCTAAGTTTGACTACACCTTC	CASSPGTAKFDYTF	TRBD1	.	TRBJ1-2	TRBV18
TGTGCCAGTAGTATTTCGGGGGCCAACGAGCAGTACTTC	CASSISGANEQYF	.	.	TRBJ2-7	TRBV19
TGTGCCAGCAGTTCACTAGCGGGGAGCTCCTACAATGAGCAGTTCTTC	CASSSLAGSSYNEQFF	TRBD2	.	TRBJ2-1	TRBV27
TGTGCCAGCAGACAGGGGACCGGGCACGAGCAGTACTTC	CASRQGTGHEQYF	TRBD1	.	TRBJ2-7	TRBV2
TGTGCCAGTAGTTTGGTAGCGGGAGGGCCAGATACGCAGTATTTT	CASSLVAGGPDTQYF	TRBD2	.	TRBJ2-3	TRBV19
TGCGCCAGCAGCCAAGCCGGGGGCCCCTACGAGCAGTACTTC	CASSQAGGPYEQYF	.	.	TRBJ2-7	TRBV4-1
TGTGCCAGCAGCTTAACTAGCAATCAGCCCCAGCATTTT	CASSLTSNQPQHF	.	.	TRBJ1-5	TRBV7-9
TGTGCCAGCAGTGAATATTGGGGGGGTACCTACGAGCAGTACTTC	CASSEYWGGTYEQYF	TRBD2	.	TRBJ2-7	TRBV2
TGTGCCAGCAGCTCACCAGGGGAGGGGCAGGGGCATTTT	CASSSPGEGQGHF	.	few	TRBJ1-5	TRBV11-3
TGTGCCAGCAGTGACAGCCTAAGGAGCCCTAATGAAAAACTGTTTTTT	CASSDSLRSPNEKLFF	.	.	TRBJ1-4	TRBV6-1
TGCGCCAGCAGCTTGGAGGAGGCCTTACTCTCTGGAAACACCATATATTTT	CASSLEEALLSGNTIYF	.	.	TRBJ1-3	TRBV5-1
TGCGCCAGCAGCCAAGATAGAGGATCAGGGGTGACTCAGTACTTC	CASSQDRGSGVTQYF	.	.	TRBJ2-4	TRBV4-3
TGTGCCACCAGCAGCTGGGGACGCCGGAACACTGAAGCTTTCTTT	CATSSWGRRNTEAFF	.	.	TRBJ1-1	TRBV15
TGTGCCAGCAGCCCAGTACCGATGCCCCCTAAAGCTTTCTTT	CASSPVPMPPKAFF	.	once	TRBJ1-1	TRBV7-9
TGTGCCAGCAGTTTTCAGTACGGCTCCTACGAGCAGTACTTC	CASSFQYGSYEQYF	.	.	TRBJ2-7	TRBV27
TGCGCCAGCAGCCCCCCTCTCAGCGGGAGCTCCTACAATGAGCAGTTCTTC	CASSPPLSGSSYNEQFF	TRBD2	.	TRBJ2-1	TRBV5-1
TGTGCCAGCAGCTTAGTCCCTGGGACCGCCGGGGAGCTGTTTTTT	CASSLVPGTAGELFF	.	.	TRBJ2-2	TRBV11-2
TGCGCCAGCAGCCAAGCCAACGCTAGGGAGCAGTACTTC	CASSQANAREQYF	.	.	TRBJ2-7	TRBV4-1
TGTGCCAGCAGTTACTCTAAAACCTACGAGCAGTACTTC	CASSYSKTYEQYF	.	.	TRBJ2-7	TRBV6-5
TGTGCAAGTCGCTTAGTGGGACCCACTAACCCACCAGAGACCCAGTACTTC	CASRLVGPTNPPETQYF	.	.	TRBJ2-5	TRBV12-2
TGTGCCAGCAGTTTTGGGGACAGGGGCCGGCAAAGCAATCAGCCCCAGCATTTT	CASSFGDRGRQSNQPQHF	TRBD1	.	TRBJ1-5	TRBV28
TGTGCCAGTAGTGCCTCTGCGGGCTCCTATGGCTACACCTTC	CASSASAGSYGYTF	.	.	TRBJ1-2	TRBV19
TGTGCCAGCAGCTTTCAGGGAAGTCAGCCCCAGCATTTT	CASSFQGSQPQHF	.	few	TRBJ1-5	TRBV5-4
TGTGCCAGTAGTGAGCGGGACTCGGTCTACGAGCAGTACTTC	CASSERDSVYEQYF	TRBD2	.	TRBJ2-7	TRBV19
TGTGCCAGCAGCCGAAGTTATCCAGGGCCCTACGAGCAGTACTTC	CASSRSYPGPYEQYF	.	.	TRBJ2-7	TRBV4-2
TGCGCCAGCAGCTTGGAGAGGAATGAGCAGTTCTTC	CASSLERNEQFF	.	.	TRBJ2-1	TRBV5-1
TGTGCCTGGAGCGATTTTAGCTCCTACAATGAGCAGTTCTTC	CAWSDFSSYNEQFF	.	.	TRBJ2-1	TRBV30
TGTGCCAGCAGTTTGAGGGCCGGGGAGACCCAGTACTTC	CASSLRAGETQYF	.	.	TRBJ2-5	TRBV28
TGTGCCAGCAGTTATCGACAGGGGAACACTGAAGCTTTCTTT	CASSYRQGNTEAFF	TRBD1	.	TRBJ1-1	TRBV6-6
TGTGCCAGCAGCCCCTTCCCACGGGATTATGGCTACACCTTC	CASSPFPRDYGYTF	.	.	TRBJ1-2	TRBV7-3
TGTGCCAGCAGCTTAGGGGGACTAGCGGGAGCCGAGCAGTACTTC	CASSLGGLAGAEQYF	TRBD2	.	TRBJ2-7	TRBV7-8
TGCAGCGTTGATGGACTAGCGGAGACCTACGAGCAGTACTTC	CSVDGLAETYEQYF	TRBD2	.	TRBJ2-7	TRBV29-1
TGTGCCAGCAGCTTATCCTGGCGGGACTCCTACGAGCAGTACTTC	CASSLSWRDSYEQYF	.	.	TRBJ2-7	TRBV11-2
TGCGCCAGCAAAGAATCGGCGGGAGAGACAGATACGCAGTATTTT	CASKESAGETDTQYF	TRBD2	.	TRBJ2-3	TRBV5-1
TGTGCCAGCAGTTTCGGATACACCGGGGAGCTGTTTTTT	CASSFGYTGELFF	.	.	TRBJ2-2	TRBV27
TGTGCCAGCAGTCTGGGAACTTACAATGAGCAGTTCTTC	CASSLGTYNEQFF	.	.	TRBJ2-1	TRBV25-1
TGTGCCAGCAGCATAAGCGGAGAGCAGTTCTTC	CASSISGEQFF	.	.	TRBJ2-1	TRBV7-9
TGTGCCAGCAGCTTAGCGTTGGCTAGCGGGAACTCCTACAATGAGCAGTTCTTC	CASSLALASGNSYNEQFF	TRBD2	.	TRBJ2-1	TRBV7-9
TGCGCCAGCAGCTCTCCGGGACAGGGTATTGACACCATATATTTT	CASSSPGQGIDTIYF	TRBD1	.	TRBJ1-3	TRBV4-1